Each of the 4 T cell receptor beta chains below was sequenced from the same sample in a study of identical twins. Via MiXCR, TCRdb re-called the 5' RACE reads, giving one row per CDR3 protein. Here the sample spans 1.5 million to 2 million distinct CDR3 sequences, around 33% being singletons. Sequenced: cord blood. Every receptor here comes from a newborn girl in good health.

The chain links TRBV24-1 to TRBJ2-1; TRBD2 matches 16 bases. The DNA end is more similar to TRBJ2-7, so the J call may be wrong. CDR1 is KGHDR, CDR2 SFDVKD, per germline. The CDR3 loop spans 16 amino acids. In DNA, the CDR3 is TGTGCCACCAGCCCGGGACTAGCGGGAGGGTTTGGTGAGCAGTACTTC. Protein sequence: CATSPGLAGGFGEQYF.

This clonotype was counted only a few times. This chain joins TRBV28 and TRBJ2-3, with 9 bases identical to TRBD2. CDR3 length equals 16 residues. V lost 5 bases to trimming and J lost 3 bases; unmatched junction nucleotides: 9. Germline V gene lookup returns CDR1 MDHEN and CDR2 SYDVKM. CDR3 residues: CASSELGGRATDTQYF. CDR3 nucleotide sequence: TGTGCCAGCAGTGAGCTAGGCGGGAGGGCAACAGATACGCAGTATTTT. The entire variable domain, with the rest obtained from reference TRBV28 and TRBJ2-3, is as follows: DVKVTQSSRYLVKRTGEKVFLECVQDMDHENMFWYRQDPGLGLRLIYFSYDVKMKEKGDIPEGYSVSREKKERFSLILESASTNQTSMYLCASSELGGRATDTQYFGPGTRLTVL.

This clonotype was recorded a few times. This chain joins TRBV25-1 and TRBJ1-2; unclear D gene. Germline CDR1 and CDR2: MGHDK and SYGVNS. Between the trimmed V and J ends, which lost 4 bases and 1 base, there was a span of 7 bases. The CDR3 has 13 residues. The CDR3 sequence: CASSGRNNYGYTF. CDR3 sequence (DNA): TGTGCCAGCAGTGGCCGGAATAACTATGGCTACACCTTC.

V gene TRBV13 combines with J gene TRBJ2-1, with 7 bases fitting TRBD2. V trimming: 3 bases; J trimming: 9 bases; junction bases outside the gene matches: 5. The CDR3 consists of 13 residues. CDR1 PRHDT and CDR2 FYEKMQ come from the germline V gene (reference sequence). The CDR3 DNA reads TGTGCCAGCAGCTTTTGGGGGGGGAGTGAGCAGTTCTTC. Encoded protein: CASSFWGGSEQFF.